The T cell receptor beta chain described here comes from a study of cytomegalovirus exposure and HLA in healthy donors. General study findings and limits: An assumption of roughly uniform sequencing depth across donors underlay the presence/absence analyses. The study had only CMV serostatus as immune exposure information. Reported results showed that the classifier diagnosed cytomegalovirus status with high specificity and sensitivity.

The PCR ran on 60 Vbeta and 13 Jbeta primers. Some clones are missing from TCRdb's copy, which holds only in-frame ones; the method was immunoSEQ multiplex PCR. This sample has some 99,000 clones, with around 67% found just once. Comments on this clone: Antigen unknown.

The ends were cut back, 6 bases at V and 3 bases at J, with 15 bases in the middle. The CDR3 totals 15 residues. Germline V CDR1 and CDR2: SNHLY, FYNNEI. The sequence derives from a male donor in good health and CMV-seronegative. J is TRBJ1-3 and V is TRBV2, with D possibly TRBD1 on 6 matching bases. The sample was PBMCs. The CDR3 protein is CASRGGAIGGNTIYF. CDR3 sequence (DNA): TGTGCCAGCAGGGGGGGGGCGATCGGTGGAAACACCATATATTTT.